This is a list of T cell receptor beta chains from one sample in a study of blood T cell repertoires in COVID-19. Produced via immunoSEQ multiplex PCR; TCRdb's table is partial and in-frame only. The sample yields 250,000 to 350,000 clones, roughly 80% seen once. Sequencing was performed on peripheral blood. The receptors derive from a human donor with COVID-19, enrolled during active disease. The donor label of this sample is uncertain. The CDR3 runs from the conserved cysteine through the conserved F or W. Fields, in order: V gene, clone size, CDR3 protein. A clone size is listed for some rows: how often the clone was seen (once, few, many), or a class if it is expanded.

v_call: TRBV7-9
clone_size: NA
cdr3_aa: CASSLTSGGAFAYEQYF

v_call: TRBV19
clone_size: NA
cdr3_aa: CASRTSRYNEQFF

v_call: TRBV7-9
clone_size: few
cdr3_aa: CASSLDVLAATQETQYF

v_call: TRBV19
clone_size: NA
cdr3_aa: CASSMGLAGEDTQYF

v_call: TRBV5-8
clone_size: NA
cdr3_aa: CASSLLQTYNEQFF

v_call: TRBV19
clone_size: NA
cdr3_aa: CASRSGQGPQPQHF

v_call: TRBV5-1
clone_size: NA
cdr3_aa: CASSFGAGISYEQYF

v_call: TRBV25-1
clone_size: once
cdr3_aa: CASSAPGQENTEAFF

v_call: TRBV30
clone_size: few
cdr3_aa: CAWSVAGGISEQFF

v_call: TRBV11-2
clone_size: NA
cdr3_aa: CASSPLGRGAGETQYF

v_call: TRBV7-3
clone_size: few
cdr3_aa: CASSPHPTGFDGYTF

v_call: TRBV28
clone_size: few
cdr3_aa: CASSQRQLGNTIYF

v_call: TRBV4-1
clone_size: NA
cdr3_aa: CASSPRTSGRGSNNEQFF

v_call: TRBV28
clone_size: NA
cdr3_aa: CASSFDRQFSYTF

v_call: TRBV28
clone_size: NA
cdr3_aa: CASSSLARTNTGELFF

v_call: TRBV3-1/TRBV3-2
clone_size: NA
cdr3_aa: CASSQGVAGVGEQYF

v_call: TRBV6-1
clone_size: NA
cdr3_aa: CASSEAVAEGTGTYEQYF

v_call: TRBV24-1
clone_size: NA
cdr3_aa: CATSEASGTDYEQYF

v_call: TRBV2
clone_size: NA
cdr3_aa: CASSLQVTENIQYF

v_call: TRBV19
clone_size: NA
cdr3_aa: CASSSNNYEQYF

v_call: TRBV4-3
clone_size: NA
cdr3_aa: CASSPEGAITDTQYF

v_call: TRBV24-1
clone_size: NA
cdr3_aa: CATSDRSAHGSGNTIYF

v_call: TRBV27
clone_size: NA
cdr3_aa: CASSLSFQGAEAFF

v_call: TRBV7-2
clone_size: NA
cdr3_aa: CASSLDSSGNTIYF

v_call: TRBV19
clone_size: NA
cdr3_aa: CASSSLGGATDTQYF

v_call: TRBV29-1
clone_size: once
cdr3_aa: CSVSQSNTEAFF

v_call: TRBV19
clone_size: NA
cdr3_aa: CASSERGTVEKLFF

v_call: TRBV28
clone_size: NA
cdr3_aa: CASSLRRGYTEAFF

v_call: TRBV25-1
clone_size: NA
cdr3_aa: CASSAGGNYGYTF

v_call: TRBV6-4
clone_size: NA
cdr3_aa: CASSDLSPRQGWSEQYF

v_call: TRBV7-2
clone_size: NA
cdr3_aa: CASSLVPEGTEAFF

v_call: TRBV2
clone_size: NA
cdr3_aa: CASSKEVAEKLFF

v_call: TRBV7-8
clone_size: NA
cdr3_aa: CASSLAVSRLSGANVLTF

v_call: TRBV18
clone_size: NA
cdr3_aa: CASSPSSGRDTQYF

v_call: TRBV9
clone_size: NA
cdr3_aa: CASSVVASGAYNEQFF

v_call: TRBV28
clone_size: NA
cdr3_aa: CASSANPAGSDEKLFF

v_call: TRBV6-6
clone_size: NA
cdr3_aa: CASSLDRDGYEQFF

v_call: TRBV5-1
clone_size: NA
cdr3_aa: CASSPDRGAGNTIYF

v_call: TRBV15
clone_size: many
cdr3_aa: CATSRDWGQSARGYTF

v_call: TRBV19
clone_size: NA
cdr3_aa: CAAAQGARTGELFF

v_call: TRBV12-3/TRBV12-4
clone_size: NA
cdr3_aa: CASSWDRNEAFF

v_call: TRBV27
clone_size: NA
cdr3_aa: CASSLSVGLEGEQYF

v_call: TRBV6-5
clone_size: NA
cdr3_aa: CASRDRGHTEAFF

v_call: TRBV6-5
clone_size: NA
cdr3_aa: CASSYQNGNEQYF

v_call: TRBV28
clone_size: NA
cdr3_aa: CASSDLWGLAGDSSYEQYF

v_call: TRBV4-3
clone_size: NA
cdr3_aa: CASSQDRGVNTEAFF

v_call: TRBV11-2
clone_size: many
cdr3_aa: CASSLTSYNEQFF

v_call: TRBV28
clone_size: NA
cdr3_aa: CASSLPQGAGNQPQHF

v_call: TRBV6-4
clone_size: NA
cdr3_aa: CASSDSRGLGAGELFF

v_call: TRBV28
clone_size: few
cdr3_aa: CASSFSDRGENQPQHF

v_call: TRBV10-3
clone_size: few
cdr3_aa: CAIRTGPRNYGYTF

v_call: TRBV19
clone_size: few
cdr3_aa: CASRQTGQFNQPQHF

v_call: TRBV5-4
clone_size: NA
cdr3_aa: CASSLDVGDGEQYF

v_call: TRBV27
clone_size: once
cdr3_aa: CASSPGTGTETQYF